The 8 T cell receptor beta chains below were found in one sample sequenced in a study of T-cell reconstitution after alpha-beta-depleted transplantation in children. The TCRbeta library was prepared with unique molecular identifiers. TCRdb re-called the PCR reads through MiXCR, storing one row per CDR3 protein. The sample includes approximately 650,000 distinct CDR3 sequences, over 10% of them seen just once. The material sequenced was PBMCs, taken before TCRalphabeta/CD19-depleted stem cell transplant. The receptors shown here come from a girl under 10 years old with congenital amegakaryocytic thrombocytopenia, due to receive a stem cell transplant.

This clonotype came up many times. The V call is TRBV12-3 or TRBV12-4, the J call TRBJ1-2; no firm D call. The CDR3 has 13 amino acids. Between the trimmed V and J ends, which lost 6 bases and 3 bases, there was a span of 11 bases. CDR3 sequence (DNA): TGTGCCAGCAGCTTATCAAATCACTATGGCTACACCTTC. It specifies CASSLSNHYGYTF.

This clonotype was recorded a few times. The chain carries TRBV7-8 and TRBJ2-3; D perhaps matches TRBD2 (6 bases). The germline V gene has CDR1 SGHVS and CDR2 FQNEAQ. V was trimmed by 1 base and J by 2 bases, leaving 19 bases between them. The CDR3 length is 18 residues. The CDR3 protein is CASSLGVALARTTDTQYF. Written as DNA, the CDR3 is TGTGCCAGCAGCTTAGGGGTGGCGCTAGCGCGAACCACAGATACGCAGTATTTT.

This clonotype was detected ten times or more. This chain connects TRBV20-1 to TRBJ2-5; D may be TRBD2 (5 bases). The V gene's germline CDR1 is DFQATT and CDR2 SNEGSKA (reference sequence). The CDR3 runs to 12 residues. Between the trimmed V and J ends, which lost 3 bases and 3 bases, there was a span of 8 bases. The CDR3 is CSARSGEETQYF. The CDR3 nucleotides read TGCAGTGCTAGGTCCGGGGAAGAGACCCAGTACTTC.

This clonotype was seen only a few times. This chain connects TRBV10-3 to TRBJ2-2, with 8 bases lining up with TRBD2. The V and J ends lost 7 bases and 1 base, in that order; junction bases with no gene match: 2. Germline lookup yields CDR1 ENHRY and CDR2 SYGVKD. The CDR3 runs to 14 residues. The CDR3 coding sequence is TGTGCCATCAACGCGGGAGGGAACACCGGGGAGCTGTTTTTT. Residues: CAINAGGNTGELFF.

This clonotype was found a few times. This chain links TRBV6-1 with TRBJ2-2; 8 nucleotides line up with TRBD1. This CDR3 has 18 residues. Trimming took 7 bases from V and 1 from J; bases not matched to a gene: 14. Germline assignment: CDR1 MNHNS and CDR2 SASEGT. CDR3 sequence (DNA): TGTGCCAGCACCAGGGACAGGCTGAAGCTTCAGAACACCGGGGAGCTGTTTTTT. Amino acid sequence: CASTRDRLKLQNTGELFF.

On this clonotype: A much larger clone sits a single nucleotide away, making a read error possible. This rearrangement joins TRBV27 to TRBJ2-5, with a possible D match to TRBD1 (6 bases). The germline CDR1 and CDR2 sequences are MNHEY and SMNVEV (reference sequence). CDR3 size: 16 residues. The CDR3 bases are TGTGCCAGCAGTTTATCTCCTGGGGGCCTCCAAGAGACCCAGCACTTC. It codes for CASSLSPGGLQETQHF.

There are many counts of this clonotype. The CDR3 protein is CSAQGANTEAFF. The CDR3 nucleotides read TGCAGTGCTCAGGGGGCGAACACTGAAGCTTTCTTT. J is TRBJ1-1 and V is TRBV20-1; TRBD1 matches at 8 bases. The germline V gene encodes CDR1 DFQATT and CDR2 SNEGSKA (reference sequence). The CDR3 loop spans 12 amino acids. The trim removed 5 bases at V and 1 base at J, leaving 0 bases unmatched.

This clonotype was detected many times. The gene calls are TRBV5-1 and TRBJ2-7, with TRBD2 matching 7 bases. Germline trimming cut 1 base from V and 2 bases from J; bases unmatched to any gene: 6. Per germline, CDR1 SGHRS and CDR2 YFSETQ. This CDR3 has 15 amino acids. The CDR3 DNA reads as TGCGCCAGCAGCTTGTCTATTGGACTAGCCTACGAGCAGTACTTC. This sequence encodes CASSLSIGLAYEQYF. Full variable domain (missing parts from reference TRBV5-1 and TRBJ2-7): KAGVTQTPRYLIKTRGQQVTLSCSPISGHRSVSWYQQTPGQGLQFLFEYFSETQRNKGNFPGRFSGRQFSNSRSEMNVSTLELGDSALYLCASSLSIGLAYEQYFGPGTRLTVT.